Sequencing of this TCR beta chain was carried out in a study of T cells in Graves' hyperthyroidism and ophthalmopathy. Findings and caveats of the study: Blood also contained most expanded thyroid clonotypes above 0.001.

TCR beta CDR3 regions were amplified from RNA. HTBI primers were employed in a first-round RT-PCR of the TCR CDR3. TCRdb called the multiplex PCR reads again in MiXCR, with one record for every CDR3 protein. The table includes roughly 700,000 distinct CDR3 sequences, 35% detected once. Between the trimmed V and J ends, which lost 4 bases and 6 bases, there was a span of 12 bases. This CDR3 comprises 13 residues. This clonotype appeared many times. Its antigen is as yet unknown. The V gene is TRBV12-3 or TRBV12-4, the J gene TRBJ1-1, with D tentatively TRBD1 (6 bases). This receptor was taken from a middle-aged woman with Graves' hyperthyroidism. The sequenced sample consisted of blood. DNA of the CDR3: TGTGCCAGCAGTTCACACAGGGACGCTGAAGCTTTCTTT. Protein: CASSSHRDAEAFF.